This T cell receptor (beta chain) was documented in a study of T-cell reconstitution after alpha-beta-depleted transplantation in children. Study conclusions and caveats: Reportedly, alpha-beta T cells present about two months post-transplant originated from several hundred expanded clones of graft origin.

Germline assignment: CDR1 SGHRS and CDR2 YFSETQ. V was pared by 4 bases and J by 2 bases, with 14 bases between. The CDR3 loop spans 15 amino acids. A TCRbeta library incorporating unique molecular identifiers was prepared. MiXCR was run by TCRdb on the PCR reads, yielding one entry per CDR3 protein. This table holds roughly 670,000 distinct CDR3 sequences, around 14% found once. Worth noting for this clonotype: Its antigen is undetermined.

Sequences were derived from PBMCs, sampled before TCRalphabeta/CD19-depleted stem cell transplant. This clonotype was obtained from a girl aged 2-15 years with congenital amegakaryocytic thrombocytopenia, due to receive a stem cell transplant. The chain uses TRBV5-1 and TRBJ2-3, with D uncertain. CDR3 protein: CASSPGRHVTDTQYF. The DNA for the CDR3 is TGCGCCAGCAGCCCAGGACGGCATGTCACAGATACGCAGTATTTT.